The clone carrying this T cell receptor (beta chain) has a single count. No antigen is known for it. The protocol was immunoSEQ multiplex PCR, while the TCRdb copy is restricted to in-frame clones and leaves out a portion. The table includes roughly 60,000 clones, 80% to 90% detected once. This sample was included in a study of OX40 agonist ivuxolimab in advanced cancers. As for the study in general: Patients' therapy was ivuxolimab, an antibody that acts as an agonist of OX40 (CD134). Therapy given before enrollment (anti-PD-1, anti-PD-L1 or anti-CTLA-4) was allowed, and 30% to 50% had some. Study results and caveats: Individuals who were partial responders at 0.1-3.0 mg/kg had clonal expansion that ranked among the lowest.

There are 14 residues in the CDR3. V was clipped by 6 bases and J by 1 base; unmatched bases: 3. The germline CDR1 and CDR2 sequences are ENHRY and SYGVKD. The clonotype originates from an adult with an advanced solid tumor such as melanoma, head and neck, liver or kidney cancer. The rearrangement uses TRBV10-3 and TRBJ2-7; 10 bases line up with TRBD2. This specimen was CD4+ or CD8+ T cells sorted from blood, taken in a trial of the OX40 agonist ivuxolimab. The CDR3 bases are TGTGCCATCAGGACTAGCGGGCCATCCTACGAGCAGTACTTC. It encodes CAIRTSGPSYEQYF.